The 10 T cell receptor beta chains reported below all come from one sample, sequenced in a study of OX40 agonist ivuxolimab in advanced cancers. Clones were sequenced by immunoSEQ multiplex PCR, and TCRdb holds only the in-frame ones, with some missing. Counted here are more than 45,000 clones, about 88% occurring once; the ten biggest clones make up 9% to 10%. This sample comprised CD4+ or CD8+ T cells sorted from blood, obtained in a trial of the OX40 agonist ivuxolimab. Receptors were obtained from an adult with an advanced solid tumor such as melanoma, head and neck, liver or kidney cancer.

The CDR3 bases are TGTGCCAGCTCACCCAGGACAGGATCCACAGATACGCAGTATTTT. This sequence encodes CASSPRTGSTDTQYF. The chain carries TRBV18 and TRBJ2-3; 7 bases line up with TRBD1. The V gene end was trimmed by 3 bases and the J gene end by 2 bases; junction bases not matched to a gene: 5. This CDR3 region has 15 residues. CDR1 and CDR2 from the germline V gene are KGHSH and LQKENI.

This chain connects TRBV29-1 to TRBJ1-2, with 8 bases fitting TRBD1. Germline V lookup: CDR1 SQVTM, CDR2 ANQGSEA. This CDR3 has 13 amino acids. V shed 1 base and J 7 bases; nucleotides not matched to a gene: 5. CDR3: CSVEGPGGFGYTF. The CDR3 nucleotides read TGCAGCGTTGAAGGGCCAGGGGGCTTTGGCTACACCTTC.

This clone was seen a handful of times. The CDR3 reads CASSLLDKETQYF. The CDR3 DNA reads as TGCGCCAGCAGCTTGTTAGATAAAGAGACCCAGTACTTC. The rearrangement uses TRBV5-1 and TRBJ2-5; the D is unclear. The CDR3 length is 13 residues. Germline CDR1 reads SGHRS; CDR2 reads YFSETQ. The ends were cut back, 1 base at V and 3 bases at J, with 7 bases in the middle.

The chain carries TRBV7-2 and TRBJ2-3, with 8 bases identical to TRBD2. Germline V lookup: CDR1 SGHTA, CDR2 FQGNSA. The CDR3 is made up of 13 amino acids. Unmatched junction bases numbered 3, after V lost 4 bases and J lost 6 bases. The CDR3 loop reads CASSYSGIDTQYF. The CDR3 DNA follows: TGTGCCAGCAGCTATAGCGGGATTGATACGCAGTATTTT.

The chain couples TRBV6-5 to TRBJ2-1; 8 bases are a match to TRBD2. Germline V CDR1 and CDR2: MNHEY, SVGAGI. Trimming took 8 bases from V and 6 from J; bases not matched to a gene: 9. The CDR3 sequence is 14 residues long. Here the CDR3 DNA reads TGTGCCAGCCGATCGGGAGGGCCGATCAATGAGCAGTTCTTC. Protein: CASRSGGPINEQFF.

V and J are TRBV7-9 and TRBJ2-5, with TRBD2 matching 14 bases. The CDR3 loop spans 16 amino acids. Germline trimming cut 5 bases from V and 7 bases from J; bases unmatched to any gene: 9. The germline gives CDR1 SEHNR, CDR2 FQNEAQ (reference sequence). For the CDR3, the DNA is TGTGCCAGCAGCCCTGGGACTAGCGGGAGTTACGGGACCCAGTACTTC. The encoded protein is CASSPGTSGSYGTQYF.

This rearrangement joins TRBV4-2 to TRBJ2-7; D perhaps matches TRBD1 (5 bases). Trimming removed 0 bases at V and 3 bases at J, with 9 bases between. Per germline, CDR1 LGHNA and CDR2 YNFKEQ. The CDR3 is 14 amino acids. CDR3 in amino acids: CASSQDSRVYEQYF. In nucleotides, the CDR3 is TGTGCCAGCAGCCAAGACTCCAGGGTCTACGAGCAGTACTTC.

This chain's CDR3 is CASSQESQVDGYTF. CDR3 DNA sequence: TGCGCCAGCAGCCAAGAGTCACAGGTCGATGGCTACACCTTC. The chain recombines TRBV4-1 with TRBJ1-2, with D perhaps TRBD1 (5 bases). The germline CDR1 and CDR2 sequences are MGHRA and YSYEKL. Trimming left V 0 bases short and J 6 bases short, with 11 bases between. The CDR3 is 14 residues long.

V gene TRBV5-1 combines with J gene TRBJ2-2, with 9 bases matching TRBD2. The CDR3 consists of 15 residues. J lost 4 bases, V lost 3 bases, and 4 bases had no gene match. Germline CDR1 and CDR2: SGHRS and YFSETQ. The CDR3 region has the DNA TGCGCCAGCAGCTACCTAGCGGGAAGCACCGGGGAGCTGTTTTTT. This translates into CASSYLAGSTGELFF.

The genes are TRBV19 and TRBJ1-2, with TRBD1 as a possible D gene (5 bases). CDR1 and CDR2 from the germline V gene are LNHDA and SQIVND (reference sequence). V was clipped by 2 bases and J by 7 bases, with 11 bases between them. This CDR3 spans 13 amino acids. The CDR3 loop reads CASSIMGRSGYTF. The DNA for the CDR3 is TGTGCCAGTAGTATAATGGGGCGAAGTGGCTACACCTTC.